Listed here are 20 T cell receptor beta chains from one sample, sequenced in a study of shared clonotypes between healthy human individuals. Measured with immunoSEQ multiplex PCR; TCRdb has only the in-frame clones, and not every one. Found here are roughly 500,000 clones, roughly 80% of them singletons; the top ten hold roughly 13%. The sample consisted of PBMCs. All receptors derive from a woman aged 40 to 50 in good health. Some clones in this sample may be carry-over from other donors' samples.

The CDR3 DNA sequence: TGTGCCAGCAGTTTACGGACAGCCGGCACAGATACGCAGTATTTT. Encoded protein: CASSLRTAGTDTQYF. The chain joins TRBV28 to TRBJ2-3; perhaps TRBD1 as D (6 bases). Trimming shortened V by 2 bases and J by 1 base, and 10 bases separated the two germline ends. Germline values: CDR1 MDHEN, CDR2 SYDVKM. This CDR3 comprises 15 residues.

J is TRBJ2-5 and V is TRBV29-1; TRBD2 matches 10 bases. J lost 3 bases, V lost 6 bases, and 16 bases had no gene match. CDR1 is SQVTM and CDR2 is ANQGSEA in the germline V gene. This CDR3 has 17 residues. The CDR3 here is CSVQSLAGVGGEETQYF. The CDR3 region has the DNA TGCAGCGTCCAATCTCTAGCGGGAGTCGGGGGGGAAGAGACCCAGTACTTC.

This clone was detected ten times or more. The identical CDR3 is also encoded by other nucleotide sequences in the sample. The rearrangement joins TRBV6-5 to TRBJ2-5; 10 bases match TRBD1. Unmatched junction bases numbered 5, after V lost 5 bases and J lost 5 bases. This CDR3 has 14 amino acids. From germline, CDR1 is MNHEY and CDR2 SVGAGI. The CDR3 bases are TGTGCCAGCAGTCCCGGGACAGGGGTCGAGACCCAGTACTTC. Encoded protein: CASSPGTGVETQYF.

This clone was seen only once. V usage is TRBV6-5 and J usage is TRBJ2-6; possible D gene TRBD2, 6 bases. Germline values: CDR1 MNHEY, CDR2 SVGAGI. The V end lost 2 bases, the J end lost 2 bases, and 10 bases lay between the germline ends. This CDR3 is 16 amino acids long. The CDR3 loop reads CASSYQSGAGANVLTF. CDR3 DNA: TGTGCCAGCAGTTACCAGTCGGGGGCTGGGGCCAACGTCCTGACTTTC.

The V and J genes are TRBV7-2 and TRBJ2-5; D ambiguous. V dropped 4 bases and J dropped 5 bases, with 5 bases sitting between them. This CDR3 comprises 11 residues. CDR1 is SGHTA, CDR2 FQGNSA, per germline. CDR3 protein: CASSSYETQYF. The CDR3 bases are TGTGCCAGCAGCTCCTATGAGACCCAGTACTTC.

About this clone itself: A junction boundary mismatches the germline segment, possibly from a read error. This sequence joins TRBV19 and TRBJ2-2; 8 bases are a match to TRBD2. The CDR3 spans 14 residues. CDR1 is LNHDA and CDR2 is SQIVND in the germline V gene (reference sequence). CDR3: CASSSSAGVGELFF. The DNA of the CDR3 is TGTGCCAGCAGTAGTTCAGCGGGAGTCGGGGAGCTGTTTTTT.

Of note for this clone: A much larger clone differs from this one at a single base, so this may be a read error. Other DNA sequences from this sample encode an identical CDR3 as well. The CDR3 sequence is CATRIGAASSYNEQFF. CDR3 nucleotides: TGTGCCACCCGAATTGGGGCGGCCAGCTCCTACAACGAGCAGTTCTTC. This sequence joins TRBV28 and TRBJ2-1; maybe TRBD1 (5 bases). Germline CDR1 is MDHEN and CDR2 is SYDVKM. The CDR3 loop spans 16 amino acids.

The genes are TRBV9 and TRBJ2-2; D unclear. The CDR3 contains 13 residues. V was clipped by 0 bases and J by 7 bases, with 7 bases between them. Germline lookup yields CDR1 SGDLS and CDR2 YYNGEE. CDR3 DNA: TGTGCCAGCAGCGTAGCGTGGGGCGGGGAGCTGTTTTTT. This gives the protein CASSVAWGGELFF. Combining the CDR3 with reference TRBV9 and TRBJ2-2 gives the whole variable domain DSGVTQTPKHLITATGQRVTLRCSPRSGDLSVYWYQQSLDQGLQFLIQYYNGEERAKGNILERFSAQQFPDLHSELNLSSLELGDSALYFCASSVAWGGELFFGEGSRLTVL.

The chain carries TRBV6-1 and TRBJ1-2; D is ambiguous. The CDR3 totals 15 residues. V was trimmed by 0 bases and J by 0 bases, leaving 8 bases between them. Germline values: CDR1 MNHNS, CDR2 SASEGT. In DNA, the CDR3 is TGTGCCAGCAGTGAAGCAGTGCCGCCTAACTATGGCTACACCTTC. Its translation: CASSEAVPPNYGYTF.

The CDR3 sequence is CASSQVAGRHTEAFF. The CDR3 DNA reads as TGCGCCAGCAGCCAAGTGGCAGGCCGACACACTGAAGCTTTCTTT. The chain combines TRBV4-3 with TRBJ1-1; D gene uncertain. The germline V gene encodes CDR1 LGHNA and CDR2 YSLEER. V lost 1 base to trimming and J lost 3 bases, with 12 bases between them. This CDR3 comprises 15 residues.

In this sample, this clone turned up once. The V and J genes are TRBV18 and TRBJ2-5; 9 nucleotides align to TRBD2. Per the germline V gene, CDR1 is KGHSH and CDR2 is LQKENI. V lost 2 bases and J lost 5; bases outside the gene matches: 6. This CDR3 is 15 amino acids long. In DNA form, the CDR3 reads TGTGCCAGCTCACCAGGGGGACTAGCCTGGGAGACCCAGTACTTC. Amino acids: CASSPGGLAWETQYF.

The sample holds one count of this clone. This chain uses TRBV7-8 with TRBJ2-7, with 10 bases lining up with TRBD2. The V and J ends lost 7 bases and 2 bases, in that order; junction bases with no gene match: 2. The length of the CDR3 is 13 residues. Looked up from germline, CDR1 is SGHVS and CDR2 is FQNEAQ. This CDR3 reads CASMGLATYEQYF. The CDR3 nucleotides are TGTGCCAGCATGGGACTAGCGACCTACGAGCAGTACTTC.

The gene calls are TRBV30 and TRBJ2-1; TRBD2 matches 8 bases. Germline assignment: CDR1 GTSNPN and CDR2 SVGIG (reference sequence). This CDR3 has 12 amino acids. V lost 4 bases to trimming and J lost 4 bases; unmatched junction nucleotides: 0. DNA of the CDR3: TGTGCCTGGATAGCGGGATACAATGAGCAGTTCTTC. It specifies CAWIAGYNEQFF.

This clone has just a few counts. The chain joins TRBV10-3 to TRBJ2-1, with 12 positions matching TRBD2. V was clipped by 8 bases and J by 4 bases; unmatched bases: 6. Per germline, CDR1 ENHRY and CDR2 SYGVKD. This CDR3 has 15 amino acids. The CDR3 nucleotides are TGTGCCATCGGCCGGACTAGCGGGAATTACAATGAGCAGTTCTTC. Protein sequence: CAIGRTSGNYNEQFF.

The chain carries TRBV9 and TRBJ2-3; TRBD2 is a possible D gene (7 bases). The germline V gene has CDR1 SGDLS and CDR2 YYNGEE. The CDR3 sequence is 16 residues long. V lost 4 bases to trimming and J lost 0 bases, with 15 bases between them. The CDR3 is CASSPGGGSSTDTQYF. In DNA, the CDR3 is TGTGCCAGCAGCCCGGGGGGCGGTTCTAGCACAGATACGCAGTATTTT.

This chain links TRBV29-1 with TRBJ1-1, with D uncertain. The CDR3 sequence is 11 residues long. V lost 0 bases to trimming and J lost 7 bases, with 6 bases between them. Looked up from germline, CDR1 is SQVTM and CDR2 is ANQGSEA. Written as DNA, the CDR3 is TGCAGCGTTGAAGAGCAGGTTGAAGCTTTCTTT. Amino acids: CSVEEQVEAFF.

This clone is a singleton in its sample. The chain recombines TRBV5-8 with TRBJ2-7, with D unresolved. The germline CDR1 and CDR2 sequences are SGHTS and YDEGEE. Trimming removed 3 bases from V and 7 bases from J, with 11 bases in between. The CDR3 has 12 amino acids. The CDR3 bases are TGTGCCAGCAGCTGGTCCCTGGAGGAGCAGTACTTC. It codes for CASSWSLEEQYF.

This clone has a single count. The chain joins TRBV5-4 to TRBJ1-1; 7 bases fit TRBD1. The ends lost 3 bases at V and 3 bases at J; junction bases unmatched: 8. CDR3 length: 15 amino acids. Germline CDR1 and CDR2: SGHNT and YYREEE (reference sequence). This chain's CDR3 is CASSYRQGGDTEAFF. Written as DNA, the CDR3 is TGTGCCAGCAGCTATAGACAGGGAGGGGACACTGAAGCTTTCTTT. The variable domain in full, with the rest retrieved from reference TRBV5-4 and TRBJ1-1, is ETGVTQSPTHLIKTRGQQVTLRCSSQSGHNTVSWYQQALGQGPQFIFQYYREEENGRGNFPPRFSGLQFPNYSSELNVNALELDDSALYLCASSYRQGGDTEAFFGQGTRLTVV.

This clone came up a few times. This could be a read error, since a much larger clone is one nucleotide away. Additional DNA sequences in this sample encode the identical CDR3. The chain employs TRBV5-4 and TRBJ2-2; unclear D gene. CDR1 and CDR2 (germline): SGHNT, YYREEE (reference sequence). The CDR3 sequence is 14 residues long. The CDR3 region has the DNA TGTGCAAGCAGCTTGTACACGAACACCGGGGAGCTGTTTTTT. Encoded protein: CASSLYTNTGELFF. The full variable domain, completed using reference TRBV5-4 and TRBJ2-2, is ETGVTQSPTHLIKTRGQQVTLRCSSQSGHNTVSWYQQALGQGPQFIFQYYREEENGRGNFPPRFSGLQFPNYSSELNVNALELDDSALYLCASSLYTNTGELFFGEGSRLTVL.

This clone was seen a single time. For the CDR3, the DNA is TGTGCCAGCTCACCGGACAGCCGCTCCTACGAGCAGTACTTC. It translates to CASSPDSRSYEQYF. J is TRBJ2-7 and V is TRBV18, with D possibly matching TRBD1 (6 bases). The germline V gene has CDR1 KGHSH and CDR2 LQKENI. This CDR3 is 14 amino acids long. With 3 bases removed from V and 0 bases from J, the gap between germline ends came to 9 bases. The full variable domain, with the rest looked up from reference TRBV18 and TRBJ2-7, is NAGVMQNPRHLVRRRGQEARLRCSPMKGHSHVYWYRQLPEEGLKFMVYLQKENIIDESGMPKERFSAEFPKEGPSILRIQQVVRGDSAAYFCASSPDSRSYEQYFGPGTRLTVT.